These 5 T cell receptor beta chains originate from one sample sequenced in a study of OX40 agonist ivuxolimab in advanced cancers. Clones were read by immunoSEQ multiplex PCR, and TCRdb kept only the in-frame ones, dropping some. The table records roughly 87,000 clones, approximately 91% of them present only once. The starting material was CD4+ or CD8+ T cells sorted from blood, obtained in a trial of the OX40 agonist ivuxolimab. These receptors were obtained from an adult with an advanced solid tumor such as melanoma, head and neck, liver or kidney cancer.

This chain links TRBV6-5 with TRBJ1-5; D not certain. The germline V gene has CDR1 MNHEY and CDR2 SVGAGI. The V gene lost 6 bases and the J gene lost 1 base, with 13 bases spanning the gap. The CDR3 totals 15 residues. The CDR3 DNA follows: TGTGCCAGCAGCCATGGGCTCTGGAGCAATCAGCCCCAGCATTTT. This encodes CASSHGLWSNQPQHF.

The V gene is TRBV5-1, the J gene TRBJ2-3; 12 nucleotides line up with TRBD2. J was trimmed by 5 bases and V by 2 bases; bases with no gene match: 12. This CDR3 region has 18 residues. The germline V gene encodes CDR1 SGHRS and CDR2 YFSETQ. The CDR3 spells CASSFWLAGGSTQDTQYF. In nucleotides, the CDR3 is TGCGCCAGCAGCTTCTGGCTAGCGGGGGGGTCGACCCAAGATACGCAGTATTTT.

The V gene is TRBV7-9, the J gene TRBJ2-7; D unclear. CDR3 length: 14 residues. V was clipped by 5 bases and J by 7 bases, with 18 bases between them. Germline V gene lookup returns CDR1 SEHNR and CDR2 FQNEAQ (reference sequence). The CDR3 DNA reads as TGTGCCAGCAGCAACCGGGCTACTAACGGGGAGCAGTACTTC. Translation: CASSNRATNGEQYF.

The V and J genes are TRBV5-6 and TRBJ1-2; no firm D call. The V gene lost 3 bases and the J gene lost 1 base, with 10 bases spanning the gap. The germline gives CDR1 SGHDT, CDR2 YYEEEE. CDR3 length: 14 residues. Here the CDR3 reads CASSSGPLNYGYTF. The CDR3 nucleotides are TGTGCCAGCAGCTCTGGACCGCTTAACTATGGCTACACCTTC.

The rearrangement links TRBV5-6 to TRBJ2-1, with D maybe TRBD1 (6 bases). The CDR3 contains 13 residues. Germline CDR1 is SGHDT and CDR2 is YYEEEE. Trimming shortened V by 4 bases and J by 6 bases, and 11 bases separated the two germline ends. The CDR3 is CASSTGLPNEQFF. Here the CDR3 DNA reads TGTGCCAGCAGCACAGGGCTCCCCAATGAGCAGTTCTTC.